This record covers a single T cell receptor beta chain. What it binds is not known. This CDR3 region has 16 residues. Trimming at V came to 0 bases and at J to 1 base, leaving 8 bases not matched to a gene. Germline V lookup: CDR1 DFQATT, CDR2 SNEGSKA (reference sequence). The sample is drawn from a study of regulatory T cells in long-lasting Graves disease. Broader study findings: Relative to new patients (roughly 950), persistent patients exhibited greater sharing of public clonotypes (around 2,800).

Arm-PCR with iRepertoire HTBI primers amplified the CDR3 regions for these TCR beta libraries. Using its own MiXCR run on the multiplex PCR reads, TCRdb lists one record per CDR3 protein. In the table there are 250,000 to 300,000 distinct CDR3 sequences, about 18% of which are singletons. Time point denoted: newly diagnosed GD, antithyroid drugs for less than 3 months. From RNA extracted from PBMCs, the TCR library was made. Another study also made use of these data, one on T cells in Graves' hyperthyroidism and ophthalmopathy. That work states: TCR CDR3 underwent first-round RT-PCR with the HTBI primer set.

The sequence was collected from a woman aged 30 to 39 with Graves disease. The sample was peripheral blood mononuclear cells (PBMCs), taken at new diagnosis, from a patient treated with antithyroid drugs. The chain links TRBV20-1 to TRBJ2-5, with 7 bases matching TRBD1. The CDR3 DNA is TGCAGTGCTAGAGATACGTTACAGGGGACCCAAGAGACCCAGTACTTC. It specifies CSARDTLQGTQETQYF.